A selection of T cell receptor beta chains follows, all from one sample in a study of T-cell memory formation after mild COVID-19. TCRdb recomputed calls from the 5' RACE reads with MiXCR, one row per CDR3 protein. This sample has 470,000 or so distinct CDR3 sequences; 15% to 20% occur once, and the top ten carry under 25%. The specimen sequenced was PBMCs or a T cell subset sorted from them (not recorded which). Every receptor here comes from a young man who had mild COVID-19 (a few samples of this study predate the infection). Cell type and time point are not known. Each CDR3 is given with its conserved first and last residue. The order of the fields is CDR3 length, D gene, clone size, V gene, J gene, CDR3 protein, CDR3 DNA. D genes are given only for firm matches. The size field is filled for only some rows; it gives once, few, many or a size class.

16,NA,NA,TRBV15,TRBJ2-2,CATSRVRGARTGELFF,TGTGCCACCAGCAGAGTAAGAGGGGCGCGGACCGGGGAGCTGTTTTTT
16,TRBD1,few,TRBV10-3,TRBJ1-5,CATRDSAGYSNQPQHF,TGTGCCACCCGGGACAGTGCTGGGTATAGCAATCAGCCCCAGCATTTT
17,TRBD1,few,TRBV10-3,TRBJ1-5,CAISPVPGQGDHQPQHF,TGTGCCATCAGCCCCGTACCGGGACAGGGGGATCATCAGCCCCAGCATTTT
11,TRBD2,NA,TRBV20-1,TRBJ2-1,CSADSGAEQFF,TGCAGTGCCGATAGCGGGGCTGAGCAGTTCTTC
14,NA,NA,TRBV7-9,TRBJ1-5,CASGEILGGQPQHF,TGTGCCAGCGGGGAAATACTTGGAGGGCAGCCCCAGCATTTT
14,NA,many,TRBV20-1,TRBJ2-2,CSARDRRNTGELFF,TGCAGTGCTAGAGATCGCAGGAACACCGGGGAGCTGTTTTTT
15,NA,NA,TRBV6-4,TRBJ2-3,CASSDQPQEGFSQYF,TGTGCCAGCAGTGACCAACCCCAGGAGGGGTTCTCGCAGTATTTT
10,NA,NA,TRBV20-1,TRBJ2-5,CSAVQETQYF,TGCAGTGCGGTCCAAGAGACCCAGTACTTC
13,NA,NA,TRBV9,TRBJ1-2,CASSVENGYGYTF,TGTGCCAGCAGCGTAGAGAATGGATATGGCTACACCTTC
14,NA,NA,TRBV7-9,TRBJ1-2,CASSFTQGTHGYTF,TGTGCCAGCAGCTTCACACAGGGAACCCATGGCTACACCTTC
15,TRBD1,NA,TRBV3-1,TRBJ2-3,CASSQGDRARDTQYF,TGTGCCAGCAGCCAAGGGGACAGGGCAAGAGATACGCAGTATTTT